A selection of T cell receptor beta chains follows, all from one sample in a study of shared clonotypes between healthy human individuals. Sequenced by immunoSEQ multiplex PCR; TCRdb stores in-frame clones only, minus some. This sample has 1,400,000 or so clones, with 98% to 99% found just once. Input material: naive CD4+ T cells sorted from blood. These receptors were collected from a man younger than 40 in good health. Both conserved end residues are part of each CDR3. The D gene is left open where the match is weak.

J: TRBJ2-7; D: TRBD2; V: TRBV28; DNA: TGTGCCAGCAGTTTCGCCAAGGCCGGGCTAGCGGGAGACTACGAGCAGTACTTC; CDR3: CASSFAKAGLAGDYEQYF
J: TRBJ2-7; D: -; V: TRBV2; DNA: TGTGCCAGCAGTGAAGAACCTTACGAGCAGTACTTC; CDR3: CASSEEPYEQYF
J: TRBJ2-3; D: -; V: TRBV10-3; DNA: TGTGCCATACAGGGCGCACTTCCAGATACGCAGTATTTT; CDR3: CAIQGALPDTQYF
J: TRBJ2-7; D: -; V: TRBV28; DNA: TGTGCCACCGTCCGGGACTCCTCCTACGAGCAGTACTTC; CDR3: CATVRDSSYEQYF
J: TRBJ2-1; D: TRBD1; V: TRBV5-1; DNA: TGCGCCAGCAGCTTTACAGGGGCCCATAGTAACGAGCAGTTCTTC; CDR3: CASSFTGAHSNEQFF
J: TRBJ2-1; D: TRBD2; V: TRBV10-3; DNA: TGTGCCATCAGTGGAAGCTATAGCGGGACCGACAATGAGCAGTTCTTC; CDR3: CAISGSYSGTDNEQFF
J: TRBJ2-2; D: TRBD2; V: TRBV28; DNA: TGTGCCAGCGGTGGAGGACTAGCGGTAATCACCGGGGAGCTGTTTTTT; CDR3: CASGGGLAVITGELFF
J: TRBJ2-7; D: -; V: TRBV30; DNA: TGTGCCTGGAGAAGGTGGCCTTCTCACGAGCAGTACTTC; CDR3: CAWRRWPSHEQYF
J: TRBJ1-5; D: -; V: TRBV7-6; DNA: TGTGCCAGCAGCCTCCGGGACGTCAATCAGCCCCAGCATTTT; CDR3: CASSLRDVNQPQHF
J: TRBJ2-1; D: TRBD2; V: TRBV5-1; DNA: TGCGCCAGCAGCTTCGCGGGGGTCCAACGCAATGAGCAGTTCTTC; CDR3: CASSFAGVQRNEQFF
J: TRBJ1-4; D: -; V: TRBV7-9; DNA: TGTGCCAGCAGCAAAAGGGTTGCCGATGAAAAACTGTTTTTT; CDR3: CASSKRVADEKLFF
J: TRBJ2-3; D: -; V: TRBV7-9; DNA: TGTGCCAGCAGCCCCCTGGTAGCGGCTAGCACAGATACGCAGTATTTT; CDR3: CASSPLVAASTDTQYF
J: TRBJ1-2; D: -; V: TRBV18; DNA: TGTGCCAGCTCACCAGGACAAGGCCTACCACACTATGGCTACACCTTC; CDR3: CASSPGQGLPHYGYTF
J: TRBJ2-1; D: TRBD2; V: TRBV7-9; DNA: TGTGCCAGCAGCTTAGGTGGTCTAGCGGGAGTCTACAATGAGCAGTTCTTC; CDR3: CASSLGGLAGVYNEQFF
J: TRBJ2-5; D: TRBD2; V: TRBV7-9; DNA: TGTGCCAGCAGCTTAGGGGGGACTACCTTAGAGACCCAGTACTTC; CDR3: CASSLGGTTLETQYF
J: TRBJ2-3; D: -; V: TRBV5-4; DNA: TGTGCCAGCAGCTTCGGTCGCGGGACAAACACAGATACGCAGTATTTT; CDR3: CASSFGRGTNTDTQYF
J: TRBJ1-4; D: -; V: TRBV28; DNA: TGTGCCAGCAGTGTAAGGGACTTCCAGAGGGAAAAACTGTTTTTT; CDR3: CASSVRDFQREKLFF
J: TRBJ2-5; D: -; V: TRBV18; DNA: TGTGCCAGCTCACCACCGGTGTCTATTGAGACCCAGTACTTC; CDR3: CASSPPVSIETQYF
J: TRBJ1-5; D: TRBD1; V: TRBV5-1; DNA: TGCGCCAGCAGCATCGGGACAGGTTCAAATCAGCCCCAGCATTTT; CDR3: CASSIGTGSNQPQHF
J: TRBJ2-7; D: -; V: TRBV19; DNA: TGTGCCAGTAGTATTTTGATTGGGGACGAGCAGTACTTC; CDR3: CASSILIGDEQYF
J: TRBJ1-2; D: -; V: TRBV11-2; DNA: TGTGCCAGCAGCTTGGTTGGCAGCTCAGGCTACACCTTC; CDR3: CASSLVGSSGYTF
J: TRBJ2-1; D: -; V: TRBV11-2; DNA: TGTGCCAGCAGCTTAGACAGAGCCTACAATGAGCAGTTCTTC; CDR3: CASSLDRAYNEQFF
J: TRBJ1-5; D: -; V: TRBV18; DNA: TGTGCCAGCTCACCGCGAGCGGAAAATCAGCCCCAGCATTTT; CDR3: CASSPRAENQPQHF